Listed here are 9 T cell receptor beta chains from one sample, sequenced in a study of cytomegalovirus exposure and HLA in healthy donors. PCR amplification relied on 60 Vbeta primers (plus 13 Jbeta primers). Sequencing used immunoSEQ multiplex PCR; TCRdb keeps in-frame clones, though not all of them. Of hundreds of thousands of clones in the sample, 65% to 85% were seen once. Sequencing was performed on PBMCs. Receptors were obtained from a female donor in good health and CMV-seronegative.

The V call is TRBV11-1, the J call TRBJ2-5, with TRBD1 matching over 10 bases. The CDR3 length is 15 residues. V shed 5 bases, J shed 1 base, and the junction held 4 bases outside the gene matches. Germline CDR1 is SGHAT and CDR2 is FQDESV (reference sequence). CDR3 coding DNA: TGTGCCAGCAGCCTGGGGGACAGGGGCCAAGAGACCCAGTACTTC. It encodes CASSLGDRGQETQYF.

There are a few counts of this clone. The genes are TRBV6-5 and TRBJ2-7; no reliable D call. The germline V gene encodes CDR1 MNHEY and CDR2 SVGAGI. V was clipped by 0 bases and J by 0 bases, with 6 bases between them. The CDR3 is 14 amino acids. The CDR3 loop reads CASSYSYSSYEQYF. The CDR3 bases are TGTGCCAGCAGTTACTCGTACAGCTCCTACGAGCAGTACTTC.

The CDR3 reads CASSRLMGLYVNIQYF. The CDR3 bases are TGTGCCAGCAGCAGACTGATGGGACTATACGTGAACATTCAGTACTTC. This sequence joins TRBV21-1 and TRBJ2-4; the table assigns TRBD2, which was not confirmed against the DNA. TRBV21-1 is a pseudogene locus. The CDR3 sequence is 16 residues long.

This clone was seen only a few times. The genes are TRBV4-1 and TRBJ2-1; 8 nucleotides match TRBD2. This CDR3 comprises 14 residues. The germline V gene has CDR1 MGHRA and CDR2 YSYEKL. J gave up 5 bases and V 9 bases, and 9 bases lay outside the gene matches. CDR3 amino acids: CASRPSGRNNEQFF. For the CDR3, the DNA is TGCGCCAGTCGGCCGAGCGGGAGAAACAATGAGCAGTTCTTC.

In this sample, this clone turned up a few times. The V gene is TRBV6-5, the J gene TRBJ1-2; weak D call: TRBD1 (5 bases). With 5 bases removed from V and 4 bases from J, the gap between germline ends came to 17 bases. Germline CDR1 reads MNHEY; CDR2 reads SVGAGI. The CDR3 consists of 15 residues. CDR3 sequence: CASSLNQGVGYGYTF. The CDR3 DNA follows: TGTGCCAGCAGTCTAAACCAGGGCGTCGGCTATGGCTACACCTTC.

In DNA, the CDR3 is TGTGCCAGCAGGGGGGCGGGGGCGAACACCGGGGAGCTGTTTTTT. Amino acid sequence: CASRGAGANTGELFF. The J gene is TRBJ2-2, the V gene TRBV11-1; perhaps TRBD2 as D (7 bases). The V and J ends lost 6 bases and 0 bases respectively, with 11 bases between them. Looked up from germline, CDR1 is SGHAT and CDR2 is FQDESV (reference sequence). The CDR3 consists of 15 residues.

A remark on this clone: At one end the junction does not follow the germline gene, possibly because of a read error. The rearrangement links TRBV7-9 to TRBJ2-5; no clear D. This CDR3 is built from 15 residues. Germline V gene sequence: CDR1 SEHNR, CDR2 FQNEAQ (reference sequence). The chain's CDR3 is CSSSRLVQHQETQYF. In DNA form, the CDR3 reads TGTTCCAGCAGCCGCCTAGTCCAGCACCAAGAGACCCAGTACTTC.

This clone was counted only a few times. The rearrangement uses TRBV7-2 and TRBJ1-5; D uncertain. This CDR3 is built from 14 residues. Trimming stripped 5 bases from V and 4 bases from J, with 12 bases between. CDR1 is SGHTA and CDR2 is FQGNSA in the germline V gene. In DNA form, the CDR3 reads TGTGCCAGCAGCCCCTTGGGCGTGAATCAGCCCCAGCATTTT. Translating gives CASSPLGVNQPQHF.

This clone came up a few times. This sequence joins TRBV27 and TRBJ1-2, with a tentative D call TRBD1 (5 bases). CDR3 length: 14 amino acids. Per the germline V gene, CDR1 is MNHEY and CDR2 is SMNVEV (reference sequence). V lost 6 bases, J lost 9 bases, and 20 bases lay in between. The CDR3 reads CASRLTDNSYRYTF. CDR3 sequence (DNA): TGTGCCAGCAGACTGACAGACAACTCGTATCGCTACACCTTC.